Shown below are 24 T cell receptor beta chains from a single sample sequenced in a study of coeliac disease (dated 2022 in TCRdb). The library came from the immunoSEQ multiplex PCR assay. As stored in TCRdb, this immuneACCESS dataset retains in-frame rearrangements with V and J assigned. A fraction of the clones does not appear; measured against another copy, unresolved V genes explain less than half of the discrepancy, and the remainder lacks a known reason. The sample yields a few thousand clones; approximately 75% were counted once. In total, the top ten clones hold approximately 4.8% of the sample. Sequencing was carried out using lamina propria lymphocytes from the gut. The cell subset or site label of this sample denotes: lamina propria cell (LPC) fraction of small intestinal biopsy. These receptors were obtained from a woman between 18 and 29 years old with active celiac disease.

In this sample, this clone turned up once. The J gene is TRBJ2-7, the V gene TRBV5-1, with 8 bases fitting TRBD2. This CDR3 has 16 residues. Trimming cost V 5 bases and J 0 bases; bases outside gene matches: 10. Per germline, CDR1 SGHRS and CDR2 YFSETQ. The CDR3 loop is CASSPLSGKSSYEQYF. CDR3 coding DNA: TGCGCCAGCAGTCCTCTTAGCGGGAAAAGCTCCTACGAGCAGTACTTC.

This clone was counted once. The chain carries TRBV28 and TRBJ2-1, with 7 bases matching TRBD1. V shed 1 base, J shed 1 base, and the junction held 4 bases outside the gene matches. Germline V gene lookup returns CDR1 MDHEN and CDR2 SYDVKM. This CDR3 has 16 residues. The CDR3 nucleotides are TGTGCCAGCAGTTTATCGGGCAGGGGGTCCTACAATGAGCAGTTCTTC. Its protein product is CASSLSGRGSYNEQFF.

The chain recombines TRBV6-1 with TRBJ1-5, with D hard to call. The CDR3 sequence is 14 residues long. From germline, CDR1 is MNHNS and CDR2 SASEGT. The V gene lost 1 base and the J gene lost 6 bases, with 10 bases spanning the gap. The CDR3 here is CASSEDGESQPQHF. The CDR3, as DNA: TGTGCCAGCAGTGAAGACGGGGAAAGTCAGCCCCAGCATTTT.

J is TRBJ2-4 and V is TRBV4-1; D is unclear. Trimming removed 3 bases from V and 0 bases from J, with 12 bases in between. The CDR3 has 16 amino acids. Germline V gives CDR1 MGHRA, CDR2 YSYEKL. The CDR3 region has the DNA TGCGCCAGCAGCCAGGCTTACACCTTAGCCAAAAACATTCAGTACTTC. It translates to CASSQAYTLAKNIQYF.

The genes are TRBV27 and TRBJ2-3, with 7 bases matching TRBD2. CDR3 length: 14 amino acids. Trimming at V came to 4 bases and at J to 6 bases, leaving 7 bases not matched to a gene. Looked up from germline, CDR1 is MNHEY and CDR2 is SMNVEV (reference sequence). CDR3 amino acids: CASSSGLVLDTQYF. CDR3 coding DNA: TGTGCCAGCAGTTCCGGACTAGTCTTGGATACGCAGTATTTT.

This clone was seen more than once but under ten times. The genes are TRBV7-3 and TRBJ2-5, with 7 bases that match TRBD2. Germline V CDR1 and CDR2: SGHTA, FQGTGA. Trimming took 3 bases from V and 4 from J; bases not matched to a gene: 11. CDR3 size: 16 residues. The CDR3 here is CASSFSGLGGRETQYF. CDR3 nucleotide sequence: TGTGCCAGCAGCTTCTCGGGCTTGGGGGGGAGAGAGACCCAGTACTTC.

This clone was picked up a small number of times. The CDR3 loop reads CASSVGQGYGYTF. In DNA form, the CDR3 reads TGTGCCAGCAGCGTAGGACAGGGCTATGGCTACACCTTC. The genes are TRBV9 and TRBJ1-2; 7 bases are a match to TRBD1. Germline values: CDR1 SGDLS, CDR2 YYNGEE. The junction had 0 bases not matched to a gene; V was cut back by 0 bases and J by 4 bases. The CDR3 length is 13 residues.

A word on this clone: An end of the junction does not agree with germline; a read error may underlie this. CDR3 in DNA: TGTGCCAGCTCTCCACAACTAGCGCGACAAGAGACCCAGTACTTC. Amino acid sequence: CASSPQLARQETQYF. This chain joins TRBV18 and TRBJ2-5; 7 bases are shared with TRBD2. The germline V gene encodes CDR1 KGHSH and CDR2 LQKENI. The CDR3 covers 15 residues.

This clone turned up a few times. The J gene is TRBJ1-1, the V gene TRBV7-2; 11 nucleotides match TRBD1. This CDR3 is built from 14 residues. The germline V gene has CDR1 SGHTA and CDR2 FQGNSA. With 7 bases clipped from V and 5 bases from J, the junction kept 6 bases outside the gene matches. In nucleotides, the CDR3 is TGTGCCAGCATCGGACAGGGGGCAGGGACTGAAGCTTTCTTT. Translated, it gives CASIGQGAGTEAFF. Using reference TRBV7-2 and TRBJ1-1 for the parts outside the CDR3, the full variable domain is GAGVSQSPSNKVTEKGKDVELRCDPISGHTALYWYRQSLGQGLEFLIYFQGNSAPDKSGLPSDRFSAERTGGSVSTLTIQRTQQEDSAVYLCASIGQGAGTEAFFGQGTRLTVV.

The chain recombines TRBV10-2 with TRBJ1-4; 7 bases fit TRBD1. V dropped 8 bases and J dropped 5; count of bases not matched to a gene: 8. Germline V gene sequence: CDR1 WSHSY, CDR2 SAAADI. The CDR3 is 14 residues long. The CDR3 region has the DNA TGCGCCAGCGGGGGCCGGACAGGCAATGAAAAACTGTTTTTT. It is translated as CASGGRTGNEKLFF.

This chain links TRBV28 with TRBJ2-5, with TRBD1 as a possible D gene (5 bases). The CDR3 is 15 amino acids. V lost 6 bases, J lost 2 bases, and 16 bases lay in between. Germline lookup yields CDR1 MDHEN and CDR2 SYDVKM. The CDR3 sequence: CASRGRTRYQETQYF. In nucleotides, the CDR3 is TGTGCCAGCAGGGGGCGTACCCGTTATCAAGAGACCCAGTACTTC. Combining the CDR3 with reference TRBV28 and TRBJ2-5 gives the whole variable domain DVKVTQSSRYLVKRTGEKVFLECVQDMDHENMFWYRQDPGLGLRLIYFSYDVKMKEKGDIPEGYSVSREKKERFSLILESASTNQTSMYLCASRGRTRYQETQYFGPGTRLLVL.

This clone was detected a few times. V usage is TRBV6-5 and J usage is TRBJ2-7; a weak D match, TRBD2 (5 bases). CDR1 is MNHEY, CDR2 SVGAGI, per germline. The CDR3 is 14 amino acids. Deletions cut 2 bases from V and 5 bases from J, with 13 bases between. The CDR3 loop reads CASSYDGNPNEQYF. Here the CDR3 DNA reads TGTGCCAGCAGTTACGACGGGAATCCTAACGAGCAGTACTTC.

The CDR3 sequence: CASSFFGTTGDTQYF. As DNA, the CDR3 is TGTGCCAGCAGCTTCTTCGGGACTACGGGAGATACGCAGTATTTT. The chain carries TRBV7-9 and TRBJ2-3, with 7 bases matching TRBD2. From germline, CDR1 is SEHNR and CDR2 FQNEAQ (reference sequence). The CDR3 has 15 amino acids. Germline trimming cut 3 bases from V and 5 bases from J; bases unmatched to any gene: 8.

V is TRBV5-1 and J is TRBJ2-3, with 9 bases matching TRBD1. The V segment lost 4 bases and the J segment 6 bases; nucleotides outside the gene matches: 3. The CDR3 consists of 13 residues. Germline V gene data show CDR1 as SGHRS and CDR2 as YFSETQ. CDR3: CASSRDRVDTQYF. DNA for the CDR3: TGCGCCAGCAGCCGGGACAGGGTTGATACGCAGTATTTT.

In this sample, this clone is large. V is TRBV4-2 and J is TRBJ2-2; the D is unclear. CDR3 length: 14 amino acids. Germline CDR1 and CDR2: LGHNA and YNFKEQ. The ends were cut back, 0 bases at V and 6 bases at J, with 8 bases in the middle. The CDR3 coding sequence is TGTGCCAGCAGCCAAGAGGGCGTAGCCGGGGAGCTGTTTTTT. It specifies CASSQEGVAGELFF.

This clone was recorded once. The V and J genes are TRBV6-6 and TRBJ1-2; unclear D gene. Germline V gives CDR1 MNHNY, CDR2 SVGAGI (reference sequence). Trimming pared 5 bases from V and 2 bases from J, leaving 12 bases between. The CDR3 contains 14 residues. The CDR3 here is CASSVPGVNYGYTF. In DNA form, the CDR3 reads TGTGCCAGCAGTGTCCCTGGAGTGAACTATGGCTACACCTTC.

The chain has TRBV19 and TRBJ1-5; 9 positions agree with TRBD1. Germline V lookup: CDR1 LNHDA, CDR2 SQIVND (reference sequence). This CDR3 region has 15 residues. Trimming took 3 bases from V and 7 from J; bases not matched to a gene: 7. The CDR3 region is CASSIRTGAGQPQHF. The CDR3 DNA reads as TGTGCCAGTAGTATCAGGACAGGGGCTGGACAGCCCCAGCATTTT.

The chain has TRBV10-3 and TRBJ2-7; 14 bases match TRBD2. V shed 10 bases and J 5 bases; nucleotides not matched to a gene: 7. The CDR3 is made up of 14 amino acids. The germline CDR1 and CDR2 sequences are ENHRY and SYGVKD. As DNA, the CDR3 is TGTGCCAGCACCGGGACTAGCGGGAGAGACGAGCAGTACTTC. Its translation: CASTGTSGRDEQYF.

The chain links TRBV29-1 to TRBJ1-2; D possibly corresponds to TRBD1 (6 bases). The germline V and J ends were trimmed by 5 bases and 2 bases, with 6 bases remaining between them. Germline CDR1 is SQVTM and CDR2 is ANQGSEA. CDR3 length: 11 residues. The CDR3 DNA reads as TGCAGCGTTCAGGGGAACTATGGCTACACCTTC. It codes for CSVQGNYGYTF.

The chain is built from TRBV6-4 and TRBJ2-3, with a possible D match to TRBD2 (7 bases). The V and J ends lost 3 bases and 4 bases respectively, with 11 bases between them. The CDR3 totals 14 residues. Looked up from germline, CDR1 is MRHNA and CDR2 is SNTAGT. The CDR3 protein is CASSEGGASDTQYF. DNA of the CDR3: TGTGCCAGCAGTGAGGGGGGGGCCTCAGATACGCAGTATTTT.

The chain employs TRBV7-2 and TRBJ1-4, with TRBD1 matching over 8 bases. The V gene's germline CDR1 is SGHTA and CDR2 FQGNSA. The CDR3 consists of 15 residues. V shed 5 bases and J 4 bases; nucleotides not matched to a gene: 6. CDR3 sequence: CASSQQGAFNEKLFF. The DNA for the CDR3 is TGTGCCAGCAGCCAGCAGGGGGCGTTTAATGAAAAACTGTTTTTT.

The V and J genes are TRBV7-3 and TRBJ1-1; D is ambiguous. The CDR3 runs to 14 residues. The ends were cut back, 3 bases at V and 1 base at J, with 9 bases in the middle. Germline CDR1 SGHTA, CDR2 FQGTGA. DNA of the CDR3: TGTGCCAGCAGCTTTGGTTCAGGGAACACTGAAGCTTTCTTT. This encodes CASSFGSGNTEAFF.

This clone has more than one count but fewer than ten. This chain joins TRBV28 and TRBJ2-1; 14 bases fit TRBD2. This CDR3 has 16 residues. The V and J ends lost 5 bases and 7 bases, in that order; junction bases with no gene match: 7. CDR1 and CDR2 from the germline V gene are MDHEN and SYDVKM. The CDR3 is CASSPGLAGDYNEQFF. As DNA, the CDR3 is TGTGCCAGCAGTCCGGGACTAGCGGGAGATTATAATGAGCAGTTCTTC.

This clone has a handful of counts. The chain recombines TRBV7-3 with TRBJ2-2; a possible D gene is TRBD2 (6 bases). Deletions cut 4 bases from V and 8 bases from J, with 14 bases between. This CDR3 has 14 residues. CDR1 and CDR2 from the germline V gene are SGHTA and FQGTGA. This CDR3 is CASSSSSLAGELFF. The CDR3 bases are TGTGCCAGCAGCTCATCGTCCCTAGCGGGGGAGCTGTTTTTT.